These T cell receptor beta chains were read from a single sample in a study of metastatic and nonmetastatic thyroid tumors. TCRdb re-clonotyped the PCR reads via MiXCR. The sample has some 21,000 clones; 12% are singletons. The specimen was blood. Receptors were obtained from a male donor with papillary thyroid cancer or a benign thyroid nodule (not recorded which). Some clones in this sample may be carry-over from other donors' samples. CDR3s include the opening cysteine and the closing phenylalanine or tryptophan. A D gene is named only where the DNA matches it firmly. The size entry is marked missing in some rows and otherwise reads once, few, many or a size class.

-,15,TRBV24-1,TRBJ1-5,few,TGTGCCACCAGTGATGGGGACGGGGGGGTTCAGCCCCAGCATTTT,CATSDGDGGVQPQHF
-,14,TRBV6-1,TRBJ1-2,few,TGTGCCAGCAGTGAAATGTCGACAGCCTATGGCTACACCTTC,CASSEMSTAYGYTF
-,12,TRBV7-2,TRBJ2-3,many,TGTGCCAGCAGCCCTTACACAGATACGCAGTATTTT,CASSPYTDTQYF
-,17,TRBV11-1,TRBJ1-2,many,TGTGCCAGCAGCTTATCCCCCATACAATACGGCGGCGATGGCTACACCTTC,CASSLSPIQYGGDGYTF
TRBD2,17,TRBV27,TRBJ2-1,many,TGTGCCAGCAGTTCAACGACTAGCGGGAGAAGTTGGAATGAGCAGTTCTTC,CASSSTTSGRSWNEQFF
TRBD1,14,TRBV6-2/TRBV6-3,TRBJ1-2,few,TGTGCCAGCAGTTATTGGACAGGCGTTTATGGCTACACCTTC,CASSYWTGVYGYTF
TRBD2,13,TRBV10-2,TRBJ2-7,many,TGCGCCAGCAGACCGGGACTAGTATACGAGCAGTACTTC,CASRPGLVYEQYF
TRBD2,18,TRBV19,TRBJ2-2,-,TGTGCCAGTAGTATTGGCAGAGGACTAGCGGGAGTCTCCGGGGAGCTGTTTTTT,CASSIGRGLAGVSGELFF
TRBD2,14,TRBV28,TRBJ2-5,medium-sized,TGTGCCAGCAGTTTCTCTAGCGGGATTGAGACCCAGTACTTC,CASSFSSGIETQYF
-,16,TRBV5-1,TRBJ2-5,many,TGCGCCAGCAGCCGGCCGACAGCGATGCGGGTAGAGACCCAGTACTTC,CASSRPTAMRVETQYF
-,15,TRBV6-1,TRBJ2-1,-,TGTGCCAGCAGAAGTGGACAGAGCTCCTACAATGAGCAGTTCTTC,CASRSGQSSYNEQFF
TRBD1,14,TRBV27,TRBJ2-7,many,TGTGCCAGCTCGACTGGACAGGTTTTGGCCGAGCAGTACTTC,CASSTGQVLAEQYF
TRBD1,16,TRBV11-2,TRBJ2-3,many,TGTGCCAGCAGACCGTCCGGGACAGGGCTCACAGATACGCAGTATTTT,CASRPSGTGLTDTQYF
-,15,TRBV6-2/TRBV6-3,TRBJ2-7,-,TGTGCCAGCAGTTACCAGGGGAGTAAGGGCTACGAGCAGTACTTC,CASSYQGSKGYEQYF
TRBD1,15,TRBV6-5,TRBJ1-2,medium-sized,TGTGCCAGCAGTTACCGACAGGGAAGACACTATGGCTACACCTTC,CASSYRQGRHYGYTF
-,16,TRBV28,TRBJ1-1,many,TGTGCCAGCAGTCCATCTGACAGACCAATGAACACTGAAGCTTTCTTT,CASSPSDRPMNTEAFF
-,13,TRBV18,TRBJ1-5,many,TGTGCCAGCTCACCAGGAGGGGCTCAGCCCCAGCATTTT,CASSPGGAQPQHF
TRBD2,14,TRBV7-9,TRBJ2-2,many,TGTGGAGCACCGCTAGCGGGGAACACCGGGGAGCTGTTTTTT,CGAPLAGNTGELFF
-,16,TRBV4-1,TRBJ1-2,many,TGCGCCAGCAGCCAGGCCGGATCCACTGGGTGCTATGGCTACACCTTC,CASSQAGSTGCYGYTF
-,14,TRBV28,TRBJ1-2,-,TGTGCCAGCAGTTTCCCCGGGACTATAAATGGCTACACCTTC,CASSFPGTINGYTF
-,12,TRBV7-3,TRBJ2-1,many,TGTGCCAGCACTAGCTCGTCCAATGAGCAGTTCTTC,CASTSSSNEQFF
TRBD2,16,TRBV9,TRBJ2-1,-,TGTGCCAGCAGCGTCGGGACTAGCGGCCACCACAATGAGCAGTTCTTC,CASSVGTSGHHNEQFF
TRBD2,15,TRBV5-6,TRBJ2-3,-,TGTGCCAGCAGGGGACTAGCCGTAAGCACAGATACGCAGTATTTT,CASRGLAVSTDTQYF
TRBD1,15,TRBV5-1,TRBJ1-4,many,TGCGCCAGCAGTAATACACAGGGGACAAATGAAAAACTGTTTTTT,CASSNTQGTNEKLFF
-,16,TRBV5-1,TRBJ2-6,many,TGCGCCAGCAGCCTGGACGGACCCTCTGGGGCCAACGTCCTGACTTTC,CASSLDGPSGANVLTF